A selection of T cell receptor beta chains follows, all from one sample in a study of regulatory T cells in long-lasting Graves disease. TCRdb recomputed calls from the multiplex PCR reads with MiXCR, one row per CDR3 protein. This sample has 400,000 to 500,000 distinct CDR3 sequences; around 20% occur once, and the top ten carry roughly an eighth. The specimen was peripheral blood mononuclear cells (PBMCs), collected when the disease was refractory, from a patient treated with antithyroid drugs. These receptors came from a female donor with Graves disease. Both conserved end residues are part of each CDR3. A D gene is named only where the DNA matches it firmly. Clone size, where shown, is once, few, many, or a class for clones that have expanded.

NA | TRBJ2-7 | TRBV10-3 | many | CAISARTAYEQYF | TGTGCCATCAGTGCTCGGACAGCTTACGAGCAGTACTTC
NA | TRBJ2-5 | TRBV2 | many | CASSVGHSVQTQYF | TGTGCCAGCAGTGTCGGACACTCCGTGCAGACCCAGTACTTC
NA | TRBJ1-5 | TRBV2 | many | CASIQDSSVNQPQHF | TGTGCCAGCATCCAGGACAGTTCAGTCAATCAGCCCCAGCATTTT
TRBD1 | TRBJ1-1 | TRBV27 | NA | CASSLLWDRGTVGWDTEAFF | TGTGCCAGCAGTTTATTATGGGACAGGGGAACGGTCGGATGGGACACTGAAGCTTTCTTT
NA | TRBJ1-6 | TRBV4-1 | NA | CASRRGSSYNSPLHF | TGCGCCAGCCGCAGGGGCAGCTCCTATAATTCACCCCTCCACTTT
NA | TRBJ1-4 | TRBV7-6 | NA | CASSSPEGGPNEKLFF | TGTGCCAGCAGCTCCCCCGAGGGAGGACCTAATGAAAAACTGTTTTTT
TRBD2 | TRBJ2-5 | TRBV6-2/TRBV6-3 | once | CASRRAGDKYF | TGTGCCAGCAGAAGAGCGGGAGACAAGTACTTC
NA | TRBJ2-7 | TRBV20-1 | NA | CSASREEYEQYF | TGCAGTGCTAGCCGAGAGGAATACGAGCAGTACTTC
NA | TRBJ2-7 | TRBV20-1 | few | CSARDYTRTYEQYF | TGCAGTGCTAGAGATTATACACGAACCTACGAGCAGTACTTC
NA | TRBJ2-2 | TRBV7-8 | NA | CASSLAPEGGELFF | TGTGCCAGCAGCTTAGCGCCGGAGGGCGGGGAGCTGTTTTTT
NA | TRBJ2-5 | TRBV5-4 | few | CASSLRHRQETQYF | TGTGCCAGCAGCTTGAGACACAGACAAGAGACCCAGTACTTC
TRBD2 | TRBJ2-1 | TRBV5-5 | NA | CASTGLAGAYNEQFF | TGTGCCAGCACCGGACTAGCGGGAGCATACAATGAGCAGTTCTTC
NA | TRBJ1-5 | TRBV4-1 | NA | CASSFDGDSNQPQHF | TGCGCCAGCAGCTTCGACGGTGATAGCAATCAGCCCCAGCATTTT
NA | TRBJ1-6 | TRBV6-4 | NA | CASSYSRQYNSPLHF | TGTGCCAGCAGTTACTCCAGGCAGTATAATTCACCCCTCCACTTT
TRBD1 | TRBJ1-6 | TRBV10-3 | few | CAIRGQENSPLHF | TGTGCCATCAGAGGACAGGAGAATTCACCCCTCCACTTT
NA | TRBJ1-3 | TRBV29-1 | many | CSVESLQSSGNTIYF | TGCAGCGTTGAATCTTTGCAGAGCTCTGGAAACACCATATATTTT
NA | TRBJ1-2 | TRBV28 | many | CASSYSINSYGYTF | TGTGCCAGCAGTTACTCAATTAATTCTTATGGCTACACCTTC
TRBD1 | TRBJ2-7 | TRBV9 | NA | CASSAQGAEGYEQYF | TGTGCCAGCAGCGCCCAGGGGGCAGAGGGCTACGAGCAGTACTTC
NA | TRBJ1-1 | TRBV20-1 | many | CSARPPRNTEAFF | TGCAGTGCTAGACCCCCACGGAACACTGAAGCTTTCTTT
NA | TRBJ1-5 | TRBV28 | many | CASSSYNQPQHF | TGTGCCAGCAGTTCTTACAATCAGCCCCAGCATTTT
NA | TRBJ2-7 | TRBV10-2 | NA | CASRAGVVGEQYF | TGCGCCAGCAGGGCAGGAGTGGTAGGCGAGCAGTACTTC
TRBD2 | TRBJ2-7 | TRBV5-8 | NA | CASSRLKTSGRRYEQYF | TGTGCCAGCAGCCGATTGAAGACTAGCGGGAGGAGGTACGAGCAGTACTTC
NA | TRBJ1-5 | TRBV19 | NA | CASSERGGLSDQPQHF | TGTGCCAGTAGTGAGAGGGGCGGGCTTTCCGATCAGCCCCAGCATTTT
NA | TRBJ2-2 | TRBV7-3 | NA | CASSSKARGTGELFF | TGTGCCAGCAGTTCAAAAGCGAGAGGAACCGGGGAGCTGTTTTTT
TRBD1 | TRBJ1-4 | TRBV4-1 | NA | CASSPREGAEKLFF | TGCGCCAGCAGCCCCCGGGAGGGGGCCGAAAAACTGTTTTTT
NA | TRBJ1-5 | TRBV28 | many | CASSLTGNQPQHF | TGTGCCAGCAGTTTAACAGGGAATCAGCCCCAGCATTTT
TRBD1 | TRBJ2-7 | TRBV10-1 | few | CASSAPGTGTYEQYF | TGTGCCAGCAGTGCCCCAGGGACAGGGACTTACGAGCAGTACTTC
NA | TRBJ2-5 | TRBV3-1 | many | CASRPRDRPQETQYF | TGTGCCAGCAGACCAAGAGACAGGCCCCAAGAGACCCAGTACTTC
TRBD2 | TRBJ2-3 | TRBV27 | NA | CASVPGGGGSHTQYF | TGTGCCAGCGTCCCTGGTGGGGGAGGGTCTCATACGCAGTATTTT
NA | TRBJ2-2 | TRBV29-1 | few | CSVFGGTGELFF | TGCAGCGTCTTCGGTGGGACCGGGGAGCTGTTTTTT
NA | TRBJ2-3 | TRBV3-1 | NA | CASSQVELSDTQYF | TGTGCCAGCAGCCAAGTGGAGTTGTCAGATACGCAGTATTTT
NA | TRBJ1-2 | TRBV20-1 | many | CSARLTLSGYTF | TGCAGTGCTAGACTGACGTTGTCCGGCTACACCTTC
TRBD2 | TRBJ2-3 | TRBV6-1 | few | CASTYSGSDTQYF | TGTGCCAGCACGTATAGCGGGTCTGATACGCAGTATTTT
TRBD1 | TRBJ1-1 | TRBV18 | few | CASSPSTGRTEAFF | TGTGCCAGCTCACCATCGACAGGGAGGACTGAAGCTTTCTTT
NA | TRBJ1-3 | TRBV20-1 | NA | CSARGPGNTIYF | TGCAGTGCTCGGGGGCCTGGAAACACCATATATTTT
NA | TRBJ1-2 | TRBV27 | many | CASRPLTGYYGYTF | TGTGCCAGCAGACCCCTGACGGGTTACTATGGCTACACCTTC
NA | TRBJ1-3 | TRBV11-2 | many | CASSTGFRTGNTIYF | TGTGCCAGCAGCACGGGGTTTCGGACTGGAAACACCATATATTTT
TRBD2 | TRBJ2-7 | TRBV20-1 | many | CSAPPRGLAGVYEQYF | TGCAGTGCTCCTCCGCGGGGGCTAGCGGGAGTGTACGAGCAGTACTTC
NA | TRBJ1-1 | TRBV2 | many | CASRTPTLMNTEAFF | TGTGCCAGCAGGACTCCGACCCTGATGAACACTGAAGCTTTCTTT
NA | TRBJ2-1 | TRBV5-4 | NA | CASSLIQSNWQFF | TGTGCCAGCAGCTTAATCCAGAGTAACTGGCAGTTCTTC
NA | TRBJ1-5 | TRBV7-9 | NA | CASSLFPNQPQHF | TGTGCCAGCAGCTTATTCCCCAATCAGCCCCAGCATTTT
NA | TRBJ2-7 | TRBV30 | NA | CAWSYPGTSSYEQYF | TGTGCCTGGAGTTATCCGGGAACAAGCTCCTACGAGCAGTACTTC
TRBD2 | TRBJ2-5 | TRBV29-1 | many | CSVEPGLAVQETQYF | TGCAGCGTTGAACCGGGACTAGCGGTACAAGAGACCCAGTACTTC
NA | TRBJ1-2 | TRBV28 | many | CASSLGSIYGYTF | TGTGCCAGCAGTTTAGGTTCGATCTATGGCTACACCTTC
TRBD2 | TRBJ2-5 | TRBV7-7 | NA | CASSRRGGSEETQYF | TGTGCTAGCAGCCGTCGGGGGGGGTCCGAGGAGACCCAGTACTTC
TRBD1 | TRBJ2-7 | TRBV28 | many | CASSFSGTGDKEQYF | TGTGCCAGCAGTTTCTCCGGGACAGGGGACAAGGAGCAGTACTTC
NA | TRBJ1-5 | TRBV5-5 | few | CASSLDGLGNQPQHF | TGTGCCAGCAGCTTGGACGGCTTGGGAAATCAGCCCCAGCATTTT
NA | TRBJ1-2 | TRBV7-2 | few | CASSLGTAGANYGYTF | TGTGCCAGCAGTTTGGGGACGGCGGGGGCTAACTATGGCTACACCTTC
NA | TRBJ1-1 | TRBV2 | many | CASSATDNTEAFF | TGTGCCAGCTCCGCGACAGACAACACTGAAGCTTTCTTT
TRBD1 | TRBJ2-7 | TRBV28 | many | CASSRPGGPYEQYF | TGTGCCAGCAGCCGCCCAGGGGGCCCCTACGAGCAGTACTTC
TRBD2 | TRBJ2-7 | TRBV10-2 | few | CASNDLLAGEGYEQYF | TGCGCCAGCAATGATCTACTAGCGGGAGAGGGCTACGAGCAGTACTTC
TRBD2 | TRBJ2-5 | TRBV4-1 | few | CASSPGGREQETQYF | TGCGCCAGCAGCCCTGGCGGGCGGGAGCAAGAGACCCAGTACTTC
NA | TRBJ1-2 | TRBV10-3 | many | CAISGTATPSYTF | TGTGCCATCAGTGGTACAGCCACTCCAAGCTACACCTTC
NA | TRBJ1-4 | TRBV29-1 | NA | CSVATGSEKLFF | TGCAGCGTTGCCACAGGGAGTGAAAAACTGTTTTTT